Following are 25 T cell receptor beta chains from one sample sequenced in a study of cytomegalovirus exposure and HLA in healthy donors. Researchers ran the PCR with 60 Vbeta and 13 Jbeta primers. Profiled with immunoSEQ multiplex PCR; TCRdb holds only in-frame clones, not every one. Of about 75,000 clones detected, around 80% appear once; the ten largest clones hold 1.9%. Material for sequencing was PBMCs. These receptors all come from a man aged 18-30 years in good health and CMV-seronegative.

The J gene is TRBJ2-7, the V gene TRBV6-6; 13 positions agree with TRBD2. Trimming removed 6 bases from V and 2 bases from J; junction bases left unmatched: 4. In germline, CDR1 is MNHNY, CDR2 SVGAGI (reference sequence). The CDR3 is 15 residues long. The CDR3 DNA sequence: TGTGCCAGCAGCCCGGGACTAGCGGGACCCTACGAGCAGTACTTC. This gives the protein CASSPGLAGPYEQYF.

This chain connects TRBV28 to TRBJ2-3, with 7 bases identical to TRBD2. V shed 8 bases and J 2 bases; nucleotides not matched to a gene: 10. CDR1 and CDR2 (germline): MDHEN, SYDVKM. The CDR3 contains 15 residues. CDR3 sequence: CASGGVGSITDTQYF. CDR3 coding DNA: TGTGCCAGCGGGGGGGTAGGCAGTATCACAGATACGCAGTATTTT.

The chain combines TRBV28 with TRBJ1-5; D gene uncertain. Deletions cut 6 bases from V and 8 bases from J, with 11 bases between. Germline CDR1 MDHEN, CDR2 SYDVKM. The CDR3 extends over 12 amino acids. This chain's CDR3 is CASSLIYEPQHF. The CDR3 region has the DNA TGTGCCAGCAGCCTAATATACGAGCCCCAGCATTTT.

This clone was detected only a few times. The chain links TRBV6-6 to TRBJ1-2; 10 bases agree with TRBD1. The germline V gene has CDR1 MNHNY and CDR2 SVGAGI (reference sequence). There are 16 residues in the CDR3. Trimming took 6 bases from V and 2 from J; bases not matched to a gene: 9. The CDR3 spells CASSNRGQGTNYGYTF. CDR3 DNA: TGTGCCAGCAGCAACAGGGGACAGGGGACCAACTATGGCTACACCTTC.

The chain links TRBV5-4 to TRBJ1-5, with 7 bases matching TRBD1. This CDR3 comprises 14 residues. Germline V lookup: CDR1 SGHNT, CDR2 YYREEE (reference sequence). V dropped 0 bases and J dropped 4; count of bases not matched to a gene: 1. The CDR3 coding sequence is TGTGCCAGCAGCTTGGACAGGGGTAATCAGCCCCAGCATTTT. Translating gives CASSLDRGNQPQHF.

The chain uses TRBV28 and TRBJ1-5; D unclear. CDR3 length: 14 amino acids. V was shortened by 5 bases and J by 1 base, with 9 bases between the two germline ends. Germline assignment: CDR1 MDHEN and CDR2 SYDVKM. CDR3 loop: CASSRTGSNQPQHF. The CDR3, as DNA: TGTGCCAGCAGTCGAACCGGGAGCAATCAGCCCCAGCATTTT.

As regards this clone: Relative to the germline gene, one junction end is altered; a read error may explain this. The chain couples TRBV7-7 to TRBJ2-2, with 11 nucleotides matching TRBD2. CDR1 is SSHAT and CDR2 is FNYEAQ in the germline V gene (reference sequence). The CDR3 runs 15 residues. CDR3: CASRQLAGVSGELFF. The CDR3 DNA is TGTGCTAGCAGACAACTAGCGGGAGTGTCCGGGGAGCTGTTTTTT.

The chain joins TRBV7-3 to TRBJ1-5; 8 bases line up with TRBD1. CDR1 is SGHTA and CDR2 is FQGTGA in the germline V gene. This CDR3 contains 14 residues. Trimming cost V 0 bases and J 7 bases; bases outside gene matches: 2. The CDR3 nucleotides read TGTGCCAGCAGCTTAACTGGACAGGGACAGCCCCAGCATTTT. Protein product: CASSLTGQGQPQHF.

The chain has TRBV5-1 and TRBJ1-1; D is undetermined. With 4 bases removed from V and 1 base from J, the gap between germline ends came to 14 bases. The CDR3 sequence is 15 residues long. CDR1 and CDR2 from the germline V gene are SGHRS and YFSETQ. The CDR3 loop is CASSPSERRNTEAFF. The CDR3 nucleotides are TGCGCCAGCAGCCCGTCCGAGAGAAGGAACACTGAAGCTTTCTTT.

The chain recombines TRBV28 with TRBJ1-4; 9 bases line up with TRBD1. Per the germline V gene, CDR1 is MDHEN and CDR2 is SYDVKM. J lost 1 base, V lost 10 bases, and 10 bases had no gene match. The CDR3 sequence is 16 residues long. The CDR3 spells CATKGTGYGTNEKLFF. CDR3 nucleotide sequence: TGTGCCACTAAAGGGACAGGGTATGGAACTAATGAAAAACTGTTTTTT.

This chain connects TRBV27 to TRBJ2-7; 10 bases align to TRBD1. Germline values: CDR1 MNHEY, CDR2 SMNVEV (reference sequence). The CDR3 extends over 16 amino acids. Unmatched junction bases numbered 17, after V lost 6 bases and J lost 9 bases. CDR3 region: CASSPSGTGAPVRQYF. DNA for the CDR3: TGTGCCAGCAGCCCATCCGGGACAGGGGCTCCGGTCAGGCAGTACTTC.

The chain carries TRBV7-6 and TRBJ1-5, with a possible D match to TRBD1 (6 bases). Germline CDR1 is SGHVS and CDR2 is FNYEAQ. This CDR3 contains 13 residues. V lost 1 base and J lost 9, with 10 bases in between. The CDR3 sequence: CASSLGDTRPQHF. The CDR3 nucleotides are TGTGCCAGCAGCTTAGGGGACACTCGGCCCCAGCATTTT.

In nucleotides, the CDR3 is TGCAGCGTTTTGAGCGGGAGAAGGTCCTACGAGCAGTACTTC. This sequence encodes CSVLSGRRSYEQYF. This rearrangement joins TRBV29-1 to TRBJ2-7; 8 nucleotides match TRBD2. Germline V gives CDR1 SQVTM, CDR2 ANQGSEA. This CDR3 region has 14 residues. The trim removed 5 bases at V and 1 base at J, leaving 7 bases unmatched.

J is TRBJ1-3 and V is TRBV19; D remains unclear. Germline V gene sequence: CDR1 LNHDA, CDR2 SQIVND (reference sequence). V was pared by 3 bases and J by 0 bases, with 15 bases between. The CDR3 spans 17 residues. CDR3 DNA sequence: TGTGCCAGTAGTATTCTTAGAAACAGACACTCTGGAAACACCATATATTTT. Protein sequence: CASSILRNRHSGNTIYF.

The chain combines TRBV11-2 with TRBJ2-3; maybe TRBD2 (6 bases). This CDR3 contains 15 residues. CDR1 SGHAT and CDR2 FQNNGV come from the germline V gene. V lost 3 bases, J lost 1 base, and 11 bases lay in between. The CDR3 spells CASSFRERGTDTQYF. The CDR3 nucleotides are TGTGCCAGCAGCTTTCGGGAGAGAGGCACAGATACGCAGTATTTT.

This chain uses TRBV30 with TRBJ1-1; D perhaps matches TRBD1 (6 bases). Germline V gene data show CDR1 as GTSNPN and CDR2 as SVGIG (reference sequence). The CDR3 is made up of 13 amino acids. Trimming removed 4 bases at V and 2 bases at J, with 11 bases between. The CDR3 nucleotides are TGTGCCTGGACTTACAGGGCTAACACTGAAGCTTTCTTT. Protein product: CAWTYRANTEAFF. The variable domain in full, completed from reference TRBV30 and TRBJ1-1, reads SQTIHQWPATLVQPVGSPLSLECTVEGTSNPNLYWYRQAAGRGLQLLFYSVGIGQISSEVPQNLSASRPQDRQFILSSKKLLLSDSGFYLCAWTYRANTEAFFGQGTRLTVV.

CDR3 amino acids: CASSLGQGLETQYF. CDR3 nucleotide sequence: TGTGCCAGCAGCTTAGGACAGGGGCTAGAGACCCAGTACTTC. V and J are TRBV7-9 and TRBJ2-5; 8 bases are shared with TRBD1. Germline V gene lookup returns CDR1 SEHNR and CDR2 FQNEAQ (reference sequence). CDR3 length equals 14 residues. V lost 1 base to trimming and J lost 4 bases; unmatched junction nucleotides: 2. The full variable domain, with the rest looked up from reference TRBV7-9 and TRBJ2-5, is DTGVSQNPRHKITKRGQNVTFRCDPISEHNRLYWYRQTLGQGPEFLTYFQNEAQLEKSRLLSDRFSAERPKGSFSTLEIQRTEQGDSAMYLCASSLGQGLETQYFGPGTRLLVL.

CDR3 coding DNA: TGTGCCAGCAGTTTCGACAGTTTGGGCATGAACACTGAAGCTTTCTTT. Protein sequence: CASSFDSLGMNTEAFF. The J gene is TRBJ1-1, the V gene TRBV28; D might be TRBD1 (5 bases). This CDR3 spans 16 amino acids. Germline CDR1 MDHEN, CDR2 SYDVKM. Deletions cut 3 bases from V and 0 bases from J, with 14 bases between. Full variable domain (missing parts from reference TRBV28 and TRBJ1-1): DVKVTQSSRYLVKRTGEKVFLECVQDMDHENMFWYRQDPGLGLRLIYFSYDVKMKEKGDIPEGYSVSREKKERFSLILESASTNQTSMYLCASSFDSLGMNTEAFFGQGTRLTVV.

This clone was counted a single time. This chain links TRBV11-1 with TRBJ2-5; D possibly corresponds to TRBD2 (6 bases). Germline CDR1 and CDR2: SGHAT and FQDESV (reference sequence). The CDR3 covers 15 residues. Trimming shortened V by 0 bases and J by 2 bases, and 10 bases separated the two germline ends. The CDR3 protein is CASSLAGGRQETQYF. CDR3 DNA: TGTGCCAGCAGCTTAGCTGGGGGGAGGCAAGAGACCCAGTACTTC.

The chain links TRBV28 to TRBJ2-3; 7 bases are shared with TRBD2. Germline V gene data show CDR1 as MDHEN and CDR2 as SYDVKM. The trim removed 7 bases at V and 3 bases at J, leaving 7 bases unmatched. The CDR3 spans 14 residues. This CDR3 reads CASIRSGKTDTQYF. The CDR3 nucleotides are TGTGCCAGCATCCGGAGCGGGAAAACAGATACGCAGTATTTT. Variable domain in full (rest from reference TRBV28 and TRBJ2-3): DVKVTQSSRYLVKRTGEKVFLECVQDMDHENMFWYRQDPGLGLRLIYFSYDVKMKEKGDIPEGYSVSREKKERFSLILESASTNQTSMYLCASIRSGKTDTQYFGPGTRLTVL.

V usage is TRBV29-1 and J usage is TRBJ2-2; weak D call: TRBD2 (5 bases). The CDR3 is made up of 12 amino acids. Germline V CDR1 and CDR2: SQVTM, ANQGSEA. V was cut by 8 bases and J by 1 base, with 8 bases left in between. CDR3 region: CSFAGNTGELFF. The DNA of the CDR3 is TGCAGCTTCGCGGGGAACACCGGGGAGCTGTTTTTT.

The gene calls are TRBV6-1 and TRBJ2-7; 12 nucleotides line up with TRBD1. V shed 3 bases and J 8 bases; nucleotides not matched to a gene: 8. The CDR3 has 15 amino acids. CDR1 MNHNS and CDR2 SASEGT come from the germline V gene. The CDR3 DNA is TGTGCCAGCAGTGAGGGGACAGGGGGCGGTATAAAGCAGTACTTC. It yields the protein CASSEGTGGGIKQYF.

V usage is TRBV5-1 and J usage is TRBJ2-1, with 7 bases fitting TRBD2. The CDR3 contains 14 residues. Germline CDR1 is SGHRS and CDR2 is YFSETQ. V trimming: 0 bases; J trimming: 9 bases; junction bases outside the gene matches: 6. The CDR3 region has the DNA TGCGCCAGCAGCTTGGAGGGCAGGGAGGGTGAGCAGTTCTTC. Translating gives CASSLEGREGEQFF.

The chain recombines TRBV5-1 with TRBJ1-1; D possibly corresponds to TRBD1 (5 bases). The CDR3 has 13 residues. V was cut by 4 bases and J by 1 base, with 8 bases left in between. Germline-derived CDR1 and CDR2 are SGHRS and YFSETQ. The CDR3, as DNA: TGCGCCAGCAGCGCGGGACCGAACACTGAAGCTTTCTTT. Its translation: CASSAGPNTEAFF.

V is TRBV13 and J is TRBJ2-7; tentatively, D is TRBD1 (5 bases). The CDR3 length is 12 residues. The germline V and J ends were trimmed by 3 bases and 6 bases, with 9 bases remaining between them. Germline-derived CDR1 and CDR2 are PRHDT and FYEKMQ (reference sequence). Written as DNA, the CDR3 is TGTGCCAGCAGCTTTCTGGGGCGCGAGCAGTACTTC. The encoded protein is CASSFLGREQYF.